The subject of this entry is one TCR beta chain. The sample is drawn from a study of T cells in Graves' hyperthyroidism and ophthalmopathy. RNA transcripts yielded amplified TCR beta CDR3 regions. Researchers ran a first-round RT-PCR on the TCR CDR3 using the HTBI primer set. TCRdb recomputed calls from the multiplex PCR reads with MiXCR, one row per CDR3 protein. The data contain 660,000 or so distinct CDR3 sequences, 40% to 55% of them seen just once; the ten biggest clones take up roughly 6.5%. The CDR3 has 16 amino acids. After removal of 4 bases from V and 4 bases from J, the junction contained 10 bases not matched to a gene. Germline CDR1 is SGHNT and CDR2 is YYREEE (reference sequence).

Sequencing used peripheral blood or thyroid tissue (not recorded which). The chain has TRBV5-4 and TRBJ1-2, with 10 bases lining up with TRBD1. This receptor was taken from an adult man with Graves' disease, either hyperthyroidism or ophthalmopathy (not recorded which). The CDR3 DNA reads as TGTGCCAGCAGCGTGCAACCGGGACAGGGGATCTATGGCTACACCTTC. Protein: CASSVQPGQGIYGYTF.